Below are 5 T cell receptor beta chains sequenced from a single sample in a study of T cell responses to AZD1222 COVID-19 vaccine. Profiled with immunoSEQ multiplex PCR; TCRdb holds only in-frame clones, not every one. The data show 180,000 or so clones, around 94% seen once. The sample consisted of peripheral blood, taken on day 0 of AZD1222 vaccination. The source of these receptors is an adult in good health.

This rearrangement joins TRBV6-5 to TRBJ2-3; 8 nucleotides align to TRBD1. Germline-derived CDR1 and CDR2 are MNHEY and SVGAGI. The CDR3 sequence is 14 residues long. J gave up 8 bases and V 6 bases, and 10 bases lay outside the gene matches. This CDR3 reads CASRNFQGAGTQYF. DNA of the CDR3: TGTGCCAGCAGAAACTTCCAGGGGGCAGGTACGCAGTATTTT.

The V call is TRBV7-2, the J call TRBJ2-2, with TRBD2 as a possible D gene (6 bases). Germline V gives CDR1 SGHTA, CDR2 FQGNSA. Trimming left V 2 bases short and J 4 bases short, with 14 bases between. The CDR3 spans 16 residues. The CDR3 nucleotides read TGTGCCAGCAGCTTATCGGCAGGGAGGTTCACCGGGGAGCTGTTTTTT. This encodes CASSLSAGRFTGELFF.

The chain links TRBV2 to TRBJ1-2; 7 bases agree with TRBD1. This CDR3 is built from 14 residues. V shed 7 bases and J 4 bases; nucleotides not matched to a gene: 9. Germline CDR1 reads SNHLY; CDR2 reads FYNNEI. The DNA for the CDR3 is TGTGCCAGCACCCTAGGGGGCCGTTTCTATGGCTACACCTTC. Translating it yields CASTLGGRFYGYTF. The whole variable domain, filled in from reference TRBV2 and TRBJ1-2, reads EPEVTQTPSHQVTQMGQEVILRCVPISNHLYFYWYRQILGQKVEFLVSFYNNEISEKSEIFDDQFSVERPDGSNFTLKIRSTKLEDSAMYFCASTLGGRFYGYTFGSGTRLTVV.

The chain employs TRBV7-3 and TRBJ1-6; D ambiguous. This CDR3 contains 14 residues. Trimming took 3 bases from V and 10 from J, leaving 13 bases between them. Germline V gene data show CDR1 as SGHTA and CDR2 as FQGTGA. The CDR3 region is CASSFRASNSPLHF. CDR3 nucleotides: TGTGCCAGCAGCTTTAGGGCAAGCAACTCACCCCTCCACTTT.

The genes are TRBV10-3 and TRBJ2-1, with D possibly matching TRBD2 (5 bases). This CDR3 has 13 residues. Per the germline V gene, CDR1 is ENHRY and CDR2 is SYGVKD. Trimming took 2 bases from V and 6 from J, leaving 8 bases between them. The CDR3 loop reads CAISEGLPNEQFF. The CDR3 DNA reads as TGTGCCATCAGTGAGGGACTTCCCAATGAGCAGTTCTTC.